The sequence of this T cell receptor beta chain was determined in a study of blood T cell repertoires in COVID-19. The overall study: PBMCs, B-cell-depleted T cells, or T cells provided the cDNA or gDNA that made up the material.

In the original analysis: Counts of nucleated cells, estimated from reference gene primer amplification, were obtained. Only in-frame clones appear in the TCRdb table, and some are missing; sequencing was by immunoSEQ multiplex PCR. That table supplies the V and J calls and clone size; D and trimming were determined from the DNA. The sample has about 230,000 clones, 85% to 90% seen once; the top ten hold 2.5% to 3.5%. The germline V gene encodes CDR1 SGHTA and CDR2 FQGNSA. CDR3 length: 14 residues. Trimming shortened V by 0 bases and J by 2 bases, and 8 bases separated the two germline ends. This clone came up once.

This TCR derives from a woman aged 55-75 years with acute or convalescent COVID-19. The rearrangement links TRBV7-2 to TRBJ2-7, with D tentatively TRBD2 (6 bases). The specimen was peripheral blood. The CDR3 DNA reads TGTGCCAGCAGCTTAGCGCGGAGGGCCTACGAGCAGTACTTC. It is translated as CASSLARRAYEQYF.